Listed below are T cell receptor beta chains from one sample, sequenced in a study of post-analysis software for immune sequencing data. TCRdb fed the PCR reads into MiXCR, producing one record per CDR3 protein. The data contain fewer than 850,000 distinct CDR3 sequences, approximately 30% of them singletons. Sequencing input: blood. The source of these receptors is a girl aged 10 to 17 with multiple sclerosis. Each CDR3 is given with its conserved first and last residue. The D gene is left open where the match is weak. Size values are once, few and many counts, or a class for expanded clones, and some rows have none.

size,D,J,V,CDR3,DNA
-,TRBD1,TRBJ2-5,TRBV28,CASSEGDSRETQYF,TGTGCCAGCAGCGAGGGGGACAGCAGGGAGACCCAGTACTTC
-,-,TRBJ2-3,TRBV5-1,CASSLQRPFTDTQYF,TGCGCCAGCAGCTTGCAGCGGCCCTTCACAGATACGCAGTATTTT
few,-,TRBJ2-5,TRBV5-1,CASSLGQAVRETQYF,TGCGCCAGCAGCTTGGGGCAGGCCGTCCGGGAGACCCAGTACTTC
-,TRBD1,TRBJ1-4,TRBV27,CASRRGTGNEKLFF,TGTGCCAGCAGGCGCGGGACAGGGAATGAAAAACTGTTTTTT
-,TRBD1,TRBJ2-1,TRBV7-2,CASSFDRALSYNERFF,TGTGCCAGCAGCTTTGACAGGGCCCTCTCCTACAATGAGCGGTTCTTC
-,-,TRBJ1-2,TRBV6-6,CAVGLIYGYTF,TGTGCCGTGGGACTGATCTATGGCTACACCTTC
few,-,TRBJ1-2,TRBV10-2,CASNSADGYTF,TGCGCCAGCAATTCGGCAGATGGCTACACCTTC
-,TRBD2,TRBJ2-1,TRBV20-1,CSAREPHRLAEYYNEQFF,TGCAGTGCTAGAGAGCCTCACAGACTAGCGGAGTATTACAATGAGCAGTTCTTC
many,TRBD1,TRBJ2-4,TRBV6-5,CASSSTTGFRNIQYF,TGTGCCAGCAGTTCGACGACAGGGTTTAGGAACATTCAGTACTTC
few,-,TRBJ1-5,TRBV20-1,CSASPAGRGNQPQHF,TGCAGTGCTAGCCCCGCGGGACGTGGCAATCAGCCCCAGCATTTT
-,TRBD1,TRBJ1-1,TRBV2,CTSSFTHTGGGTEAFF,TGTACCAGCAGCTTCACCCACACAGGGGGAGGCACTGAAGCTTTCTTT
-,TRBD2,TRBJ2-1,TRBV15,CATSTHSGTSVKQFF,TGTGCCACCAGCACCCACTCCGGGACTAGCGTCAAGCAGTTCTTC
-,TRBD1,TRBJ2-2,TRBV6-1,CASSEAQGAWAGELFF,TGTGCCAGCAGTGAAGCACAGGGGGCTTGGGCCGGGGAGCTGTTTTTT
-,-,TRBJ2-4,TRBV5-1,CASSFDKRQANIQYF,TGCGCCAGCAGCTTCGATAAGAGGCAGGCGAACATTCAGTACTTC
-,TRBD2,TRBJ2-1,TRBV20-1,CSARRRERGEQFF,TGCAGTGCTAGAAGGCGGGAGCGCGGTGAGCAGTTCTTC
few,-,TRBJ2-3,TRBV5-1,CASRPGDYTDTQYF,TGCGCCAGCCGGCCAGGGGACTACACAGATACGCAGTATTTT
few,-,TRBJ2-2,TRBV5-1,CASSQRSRSNTGELFF,TGCGCCAGCAGCCAACGGAGCAGGTCGAACACCGGGGAGCTGTTTTTT
few,-,TRBJ2-6,TRBV4-3,CASSRWSGANVLTF,TGCGCCAGCAGCCGTTGGTCTGGGGCCAACGTCCTGACTTTC
-,-,TRBJ1-1,TRBV6-1,CASSEALLRDTEAFF,TGTGCCAGCAGTGAAGCCCTCCTAAGGGACACTGAAGCTTTCTTT
-,-,TRBJ1-1,TRBV7-7,CASSFRDDTEAFF,TGTGCTAGCAGCTTCAGGGACGACACTGAAGCTTTCTTT
few,TRBD1,TRBJ2-7,TRBV6-2/TRBV6-3,CASRTGQGYEQYF,TGTGCCAGCAGAACCGGACAGGGCTACGAGCAGTACTTC
many,-,TRBJ1-2,TRBV7-9,CASSPPGYGYTF,TGTGCCAGCTCACCACCGGGCTATGGCTACACCTTC